The 28 T cell receptor beta chains in this list originate from one sample, sequenced in a study of identical twins. TCRdb fed the 5' RACE reads into MiXCR, producing one record per CDR3 protein. The sample holds 500,000 to 700,000 distinct CDR3 sequences; 7% to 7.5% are singletons and the top ten take 1.5% to 2%. These sequences were also reported in another study, on yellow fever vaccine responses in identical twins.

The sample was PBMCs. The receptors here all came from a woman aged 18-30 years in good health.

This clonotype was detected a few times. The V gene is TRBV20-1, the J gene TRBJ1-1, with TRBD1 identical over 7 bases. The CDR3 runs 13 residues. From germline, CDR1 is DFQATT and CDR2 SNEGSKA (reference sequence). V dropped 6 bases and J dropped 1; count of bases not matched to a gene: 5. The CDR3 here is CSAQRTGNTEAFF. DNA for the CDR3: TGCAGTGCACAACGGACAGGGAACACTGAAGCTTTCTTT.

This clonotype showed up just a few times. The chain carries TRBV12-3 or TRBV12-4 and TRBJ2-3, with D uncertain. CDR3 length equals 16 residues. Trimming cost V 6 bases and J 0 bases, with 16 bases left between them. In DNA, the CDR3 is TGTGCCAGCAGCCGGATTGAACAAACTAGCACAGATACGCAGTATTTT. This gives the protein CASSRIEQTSTDTQYF.

There are a few counts of this clonotype. This chain connects TRBV3-1 to TRBJ1-1, with 7 nucleotides matching TRBD1. The germline V gene has CDR1 LGHDT and CDR2 YNNKEL (reference sequence). V dropped 5 bases and J dropped 1; count of bases not matched to a gene: 4. CDR3 length: 14 residues. The CDR3 coding sequence is TGTGCCAGCAGCGAGGGACAGTGGAACACTGAAGCTTTCTTT. Its translation: CASSEGQWNTEAFF. Supplemented by reference TRBV3-1 and TRBJ1-1, the full variable domain reads DTAVSQTPKYLVTQMGNDKSIKCEQNLGHDTMYWYKQDSKKFLKIMFSYNNKELIINETVPNRFSPKSPDKAHLNLHINSLELGDSAVYFCASSEGQWNTEAFFGQGTRLTVV.

This clonotype was observed at least ten times. The V gene is TRBV28, the J gene TRBJ2-3, with TRBD1 matching over 9 bases. The length of the CDR3 is 15 residues. In germline, CDR1 is MDHEN, CDR2 SYDVKM. Trimming at V came to 3 bases and at J to 1 base, leaving 2 bases not matched to a gene. In DNA, the CDR3 is TGTGCCAGCAGTTTTGGGACAGGGCGCACAGATACGCAGTATTTT. Translation: CASSFGTGRTDTQYF. Combining the CDR3 with reference TRBV28 and TRBJ2-3 gives the whole variable domain DVKVTQSSRYLVKRTGEKVFLECVQDMDHENMFWYRQDPGLGLRLIYFSYDVKMKEKGDIPEGYSVSREKKERFSLILESASTNQTSMYLCASSFGTGRTDTQYFGPGTRLTVL.

This clonotype was seen only a few times. The chain carries TRBV3-1 and TRBJ2-1, with 8 bases aligning to TRBD2. V lost 3 bases and J lost 0; bases outside the gene matches: 7. The germline V gene encodes CDR1 LGHDT and CDR2 YNNKEL (reference sequence). This CDR3 region has 17 residues. The CDR3 reads CASSHLGLGASYNEQFF. The CDR3 DNA reads TGTGCCAGCAGCCATCTGGGACTAGGCGCCTCCTACAATGAGCAGTTCTTC.

The chain is built from TRBV10-3 and TRBJ1-1; unclear D gene. V was trimmed by 3 bases and J by 0 bases, leaving 5 bases between them. Germline V gene lookup returns CDR1 ENHRY and CDR2 SYGVKD. This CDR3 comprises 13 residues. CDR3 nucleotides: TGTGCCATCAGTGAAAATATGAACACTGAAGCTTTCTTT. Translating it yields CAISENMNTEAFF.

In its sample, this clonotype was seen many times. V is TRBV5-1 and J is TRBJ2-5, with 10 bases lining up with TRBD2. CDR1 and CDR2 (germline): SGHRS, YFSETQ. The CDR3 contains 14 residues. The junction had 7 bases not matched to a gene; V was cut back by 6 bases and J by 5 bases. CDR3 protein: CASTQREGVETQYF. CDR3 in DNA: TGCGCCAGCACTCAGCGGGAGGGTGTTGAGACCCAGTACTTC.

This clonotype was seen only a few times. The genes are TRBV3-1 and TRBJ2-1; TRBD1 might be the D (6 bases). V was cut by 1 base and J by 6 bases, with 16 bases left in between. Germline V CDR1 and CDR2: LGHDT, YNNKEL (reference sequence). This CDR3 contains 16 residues. CDR3: CASSQVGVRGTNEQFF. The CDR3, as DNA: TGTGCCAGCAGCCAAGTGGGGGTGAGGGGGACCAATGAGCAGTTCTTC.

In its sample, this clonotype was seen a few times. The J gene is TRBJ2-1, the V gene TRBV7-4, with a possible D match to TRBD1 (7 bases). From germline, CDR1 is SGHVT and CDR2 SQSDAQ. The CDR3 covers 17 residues. The V gene lost 5 bases and the J gene lost 8 bases, with 25 bases spanning the gap. The CDR3 here is CASSRDAGGRKSDEQFF. Written as DNA, the CDR3 is TGTGCCAGCAGCCGGGACGCAGGGGGGCGCAAGAGCGATGAGCAGTTCTTC.

This clonotype was counted at least ten times. The chain recombines TRBV12-3 or TRBV12-4 with TRBJ2-1, with TRBD1 identical over 11 bases. V was pared by 6 bases and J by 3 bases, with 4 bases of the junction left unmatched. The CDR3 consists of 15 residues. The CDR3 DNA reads as TGTGCCAGCAGATCCGGGACAGGGGGCTACAATGAGCAGTTCTTC. Translated: CASRSGTGGYNEQFF.

CDR3 in amino acids: CASSFRVYSNQPQHF. The CDR3 bases are TGTGCCAGCAGCTTCAGGGTTTATAGCAATCAGCCCCAGCATTTT. The gene calls are TRBV27 and TRBJ1-5, with D possibly being TRBD1 (5 bases). CDR3 length equals 15 residues. V lost 6 bases, J lost 0 bases, and 12 bases lay in between. Germline V CDR1 and CDR2: MNHEY, SMNVEV (reference sequence).

This clonotype was observed at least ten times. The rearrangement uses TRBV12-3 or TRBV12-4 and TRBJ2-1; 8 bases are a match to TRBD2. This CDR3 contains 13 residues. Unmatched junction bases numbered 7, after V lost 6 bases and J lost 9 bases. DNA for the CDR3: TGTGCCAGCAGGGGGACTAGTCGGAGTGAGCAGTTCTTC. Its translation: CASRGTSRSEQFF.

Points on this clonotype: A junction end diverges from the germline sequence, so it may reflect a read error. This sequence joins TRBV5-1 and TRBJ2-2; TRBD1 or TRBD2 may be the D gene (6 bases each). Per germline, CDR1 SGHRS and CDR2 YFSETQ. CDR3 size: 15 residues. CDR3 coding DNA: TGCGCCAGCAGAACGATGACAGGTTCCGGCGGGGAGCTGGTTTTT. It codes for CASRTMTGSGGELVF.

The chain is built from TRBV11-2 and TRBJ2-3; 7 positions agree with TRBD1. CDR3 length: 15 residues. From germline, CDR1 is SGHAT and CDR2 FQNNGV. Trimming took 5 bases from V and 6 from J; bases not matched to a gene: 11. CDR3 in amino acids: CASSRPTGLRDTQYF. Written as DNA, the CDR3 is TGTGCCAGCAGCCGTCCGACAGGGCTCAGGGATACGCAGTATTTT.

This clonotype was counted only a few times. CDR3 in amino acids: CASSPRTSGSFGETQYF. The CDR3 DNA reads as TGTGCCAGCTCACCCCGGACTAGCGGGAGCTTTGGGGAGACCCAGTACTTC. The chain links TRBV18 to TRBJ2-5; 13 nucleotides agree with TRBD2. Losses at the gene ends were 3 bases for V and 5 bases for J; bases not matched to a gene: 9. The CDR3 has 17 amino acids. Germline V CDR1 and CDR2: KGHSH, LQKENI. Filled out from reference TRBV18 and TRBJ2-5, the complete variable domain reads NAGVMQNPRHLVRRRGQEARLRCSPMKGHSHVYWYRQLPEEGLKFMVYLQKENIIDESGMPKERFSAEFPKEGPSILRIQQVVRGDSAAYFCASSPRTSGSFGETQYFGPGTRLLVL.

This clonotype was observed at least ten times. The V gene is TRBV5-1, the J gene TRBJ2-1; perhaps TRBD1 as D (6 bases). Trimming took off 4 bases at V and 2 bases at J, with 13 bases between the two ends. Germline V lookup: CDR1 SGHRS, CDR2 YFSETQ. The CDR3 runs to 15 residues. The CDR3 is CASSRGGSAYNEQFF. The CDR3 bases are TGCGCCAGCAGCCGAGGGGGTAGTGCCTACAATGAGCAGTTCTTC.

A few counts support this clonotype. The chain carries TRBV20-1 and TRBJ2-3; 8 bases match TRBD2. V was clipped by 4 bases and J by 2 bases; unmatched bases: 8. Germline CDR1 is DFQATT and CDR2 is SNEGSKA (reference sequence). The CDR3 sequence is 15 residues long. CDR3 nucleotides: TGCAGTGCTATCAACCGGGAGGGTACCACAGATACGCAGTATTTT. This sequence encodes CSAINREGTTDTQYF.

This clonotype was counted only a few times. The chain links TRBV29-1 to TRBJ1-1; no firm D call. V was shortened by 4 bases and J by 2 bases, with 8 bases between the two germline ends. Germline V gene sequence: CDR1 SQVTM, CDR2 ANQGSEA. The CDR3 is 12 residues long. The CDR3, as DNA: TGCAGCGTTGTTCGGTCCAACACTGAAGCTTTCTTT. Its protein product is CSVVRSNTEAFF.

In its sample, this clonotype was seen many times. The gene calls are TRBV6-5 and TRBJ1-4, with 11 bases matching TRBD1. Trimming at V came to 2 bases and at J to 5 bases, leaving 7 bases not matched to a gene. The CDR3 is made up of 17 amino acids. The germline V gene has CDR1 MNHEY and CDR2 SVGAGI. The CDR3 DNA reads as TGTGCCAGCAGTTACGGAAGCGGGACAGGGGGAAATGAAAAACTGTTTTTT. Amino acid sequence: CASSYGSGTGGNEKLFF.

This clonotype occurred many times. The chain recombines TRBV6-1 with TRBJ2-1; 13 bases are shared with TRBD2. The germline V gene encodes CDR1 MNHNS and CDR2 SASEGT. V lost 6 bases, J lost 9 bases, and 11 bases stayed unmatched. The CDR3 is made up of 16 amino acids. CDR3 DNA sequence: TGTGCCAGCAGCCAGTTAACTAGCGGGAGGGGGGGTGAGCAGTTCTTC. Translated, it gives CASSQLTSGRGGEQFF.

This clonotype was seen repeatedly, ten times or more. CDR3 in DNA: TGTGCCAGCTCGGCAGGGGGGCCCTATAATTCACCCCTCCACTTT. It yields the protein CASSAGGPYNSPLHF. The rearrangement links TRBV12-3 or TRBV12-4 to TRBJ1-6, with TRBD1 matching over 7 bases. The CDR3 totals 15 residues. Trimming removed 8 bases from V and 2 bases from J; junction bases left unmatched: 6.

This clonotype turned up a few times. This chain links TRBV5-1 with TRBJ2-3; no clear D gene. The CDR3 length is 14 residues. Trimming shortened V by 4 bases and J by 2 bases, and 11 bases separated the two germline ends. Germline V gene sequence: CDR1 SGHRS, CDR2 YFSETQ. The CDR3 nucleotides are TGCGCCAGCAGCGGGCAGACCACCACAGATACGCAGTATTTT. Amino acid sequence: CASSGQTTTDTQYF.

This chain connects TRBV10-3 to TRBJ2-2; D not certain. V lost 10 bases to trimming and J lost 5 bases, with 8 bases between them. Germline loops: CDR1 ENHRY, CDR2 SYGVKD. There are 11 residues in the CDR3. The CDR3 reads CATSRTGELFF. The CDR3 region has the DNA TGTGCCACCAGCCGTACCGGGGAGCTGTTTTTT.

This clonotype was counted at least ten times. The rearrangement links TRBV14 to TRBJ2-1; perhaps D is TRBD1 or TRBD2 (5 bases each). Between the trimmed V and J ends, which lost 2 bases and 15 bases, there was a span of 17 bases. This CDR3 spans 13 amino acids. CDR1 SGHDN and CDR2 FVKESK come from the germline V gene. For the CDR3, the DNA is TGTGCCAGCAGCCAACAAGATCGCGTGGGACCGTTCTTC. It codes for CASSQQDRVGPFF. Based on the CDR3 plus reference TRBV14 and TRBJ2-1, the full variable domain is EAGVTQFPSHSVIEKGQTVTLRCDPISGHDNLYWYRRVMGKEIKFLLHFVKESKQDESGMPNNRFLAERTGGTYSTLKVQPAELEDSGVYFCASSQQDRVGPFFGPGTRLTVL.

The chain uses TRBV25-1 and TRBJ2-7; D unresolved. V lost 4 bases, J lost 0 bases, and 10 bases lay in between. There are 14 residues in the CDR3. Germline V gene sequence: CDR1 MGHDK, CDR2 SYGVNS. CDR3 loop: CASSVSIGSYEQYF. In nucleotides, the CDR3 is TGTGCCAGCAGTGTCTCCATTGGCTCCTACGAGCAGTACTTC.

This clonotype was detected a few times. The chain links TRBV11-3 to TRBJ2-1; D is possibly TRBD1 or TRBD2 (5 bases each). Germline CDR1 reads SGHNT; CDR2 reads YENEEA. CDR3 length equals 14 residues. The V and J ends lost 7 bases and 0 bases respectively, with 10 bases between them. CDR3 coding DNA: TGTGCCAGCACCGAGGGGAACTCCTACAATGAGCAGTTCTTC. Residues: CASTEGNSYNEQFF.

This clonotype was seen a handful of times. The J gene is TRBJ2-7, the V gene TRBV12-3 or TRBV12-4; TRBD2 matches 13 bases. Unmatched junction bases numbered 11, after V lost 6 bases and J lost 0 bases. CDR3 length: 18 amino acids. The CDR3 spells CASSSGTSGTSASYEQYF. DNA of the CDR3: TGTGCCAGCAGCTCCGGGACTAGCGGGACAAGCGCCTCCTACGAGCAGTACTTC.

This clonotype was seen many times. This chain links TRBV7-8 with TRBJ2-7; D possibly corresponds to TRBD1 (5 bases). V shed 2 bases and J shed 2 bases, with 19 bases lying between them. The CDR3 is made up of 17 amino acids. CDR1 SGHVS and CDR2 FQNEAQ come from the germline V gene. CDR3 DNA sequence: TGTGCCAGCAGCTTACATGGGGCCCGGTCGATTACCTACGAGCAGTACTTC. Protein product: CASSLHGARSITYEQYF.